Sequencing of this T cell receptor beta chain was carried out in a study of cytomegalovirus exposure and HLA in healthy donors. Study information: As an earlier analysis found, 180 million or so T cells yielded over 95 million unique TCR beta sequences. Findings and limits, study-wide: Reportedly, fewer N-insertions than the approximately 650-donor mean appeared in an Asian-associated ancestry cluster in a later analysis.

PCR used 60 Vbeta primers and 13 Jbeta primers. Some clones are missing from TCRdb's copy, which holds only in-frame ones; the method was immunoSEQ multiplex PCR. The table records more than 95,000 clones, around 67% of them present only once. Details on this clone: Its target is unknown.

The TCR originated in a man in his fifties or sixties in good health and CMV-seropositive. Sequencing used PBMCs.

CDR3 protein: CASSVALAGGQGGTQYF. CDR3 nucleotide sequence: TGTGCCAGCAGCGTAGCTCTAGCGGGGGGGCAAGGAGGGACCCAGTACTTC. This chain links TRBV9 with TRBJ2-5, with TRBD2 identical over 12 bases. The ends lost 0 bases at V and 7 bases at J; junction bases unmatched: 10. Germline values: CDR1 SGDLS, CDR2 YYNGEE. The CDR3 sequence is 17 residues long.